The 22 T cell receptor beta chains given below trace back to one sample, sequenced in a study of beta chain features in type 1 diabetes. The study reverse transcribed the entire isolated RNA, so it sequenced expressed TCRB transcripts. Generated by immunoSEQ multiplex PCR, the TCRdb table keeps only in-frame clones and is missing some. The sample carries some 410,000 clones, around 14% recorded once. Material: naive CD4+ T cells from blood. The receptors derive from a young man in good health.

The chain links TRBV5-1 to TRBJ2-3, with a weak D call TRBD1 (6 bases). The germline V and J ends were trimmed by 4 bases and 3 bases, with 12 bases remaining between them. Per the germline V gene, CDR1 is SGHRS and CDR2 is YFSETQ. The CDR3 runs to 14 residues. The CDR3 DNA follows: TGCGCCAGCAGCCCCACACAGGGAACAGATACGCAGTATTTT. Amino acids: CASSPTQGTDTQYF.

This clone showed up just a few times. V and J are TRBV10-3 and TRBJ2-1; D gene ambiguous. Deletions cut 10 bases from V and 9 bases from J, with 19 bases between. Germline CDR1 ENHRY, CDR2 SYGVKD. The CDR3 has 13 residues. CDR3: CASLVKRFGEQFF. CDR3 nucleotides: TGTGCCAGCCTAGTGAAAAGGTTCGGTGAGCAGTTCTTC.

The chain has TRBV2 and TRBJ2-7; 8 positions agree with TRBD1. V was pared by 4 bases and J by 2 bases, with 4 bases of the junction left unmatched. The germline CDR1 and CDR2 sequences are SNHLY and FYNNEI. This CDR3 has 14 residues. Written as DNA, the CDR3 is TGTGCCAGCAGTGTCCCGGACAGGGCCTACGAGCAGTACTTC. Amino acids: CASSVPDRAYEQYF.

This clone was seen only a few times. The J gene is TRBJ2-7, the V gene TRBV27; D perhaps matches TRBD1 (6 bases). Germline V gene sequence: CDR1 MNHEY, CDR2 SMNVEV (reference sequence). V was clipped by 6 bases and J by 0 bases, with 12 bases between them. The CDR3 consists of 14 residues. CDR3 coding DNA: TGTGCCAGCAGATATAGGGGGAGCTCCTACGAGCAGTACGTC. Its protein product is CASRYRGSSYEQYV.

This clone was observed many times. This sequence joins TRBV7-2 and TRBJ2-3, with a possible D match to TRBD1 (5 bases). Germline CDR1 reads SGHTA; CDR2 reads FQGNSA. Trimming cost V 6 bases and J 6 bases, with 13 bases left between them. The CDR3 is 13 residues long. The CDR3 DNA is TGTGCCAGCAGTCTCAGGGTCGCGGATACGCAGTATTTT. The encoded protein is CASSLRVADTQYF.

The V call is TRBV27, the J call TRBJ1-2; D gene unclear. This CDR3 is built from 11 residues. V was shortened by 6 bases and J by 8 bases, with 10 bases between the two germline ends. Germline V gene data show CDR1 as MNHEY and CDR2 as SMNVEV (reference sequence). The DNA for the CDR3 is TGTGCCAGCAGCATGGGGTACGGCTACACCTTC. Its protein product is CASSMGYGYTF.

The chain employs TRBV5-4 and TRBJ2-3; D is perhaps TRBD1 or TRBD2 (5 bases each). The CDR3 covers 14 residues. V was shortened by 7 bases and J by 8 bases, with 20 bases between the two germline ends. The germline V gene has CDR1 SGHNT and CDR2 YYREEE (reference sequence). In DNA, the CDR3 is TGTGCCAGCGGGGGAGAGACACCCCCCGGTACGCAGTATTTT. Translated, it gives CASGGETPPGTQYF. The full variable domain, completed using reference TRBV5-4 and TRBJ2-3, is ETGVTQSPTHLIKTRGQQVTLRCSSQSGHNTVSWYQQALGQGPQFIFQYYREEENGRGNFPPRFSGLQFPNYSSELNVNALELDDSALYLCASGGETPPGTQYFGPGTRLTVL.

Only a few counts were recorded for this clone. The gene calls are TRBV30 and TRBJ2-2; D remains ambiguous. The V end was cut by 1 base, the J end by 6 bases, with 3 bases between. This CDR3 contains 11 residues. The germline V gene encodes CDR1 GTSNPN and CDR2 SVGIG (reference sequence). This CDR3 reads CAWSDSGELFF. As DNA, the CDR3 is TGTGCCTGGAGTGATTCCGGGGAGCTGTTTTTT.

V is TRBV4-1 and J is TRBJ2-1; D possibly uses TRBD1 or TRBD2 (5 bases each). Trimming shortened V by 5 bases and J by 4 bases, and 18 bases separated the two germline ends. The CDR3 runs 16 residues. The germline gives CDR1 MGHRA, CDR2 YSYEKL. CDR3 bases: TGCGCCAGCAGCTTTGGGACCAGACTCAATTACAATGAGCAGTTCTTC. Protein sequence: CASSFGTRLNYNEQFF.

A few counts support this clone. The chain has TRBV6-5 and TRBJ2-5; D unclear. Trimming shortened V by 0 bases and J by 0 bases, and 8 bases separated the two germline ends. The CDR3 runs to 15 residues. The germline CDR1 and CDR2 sequences are MNHEY and SVGAGI. As DNA, the CDR3 is TGTGCCAGCAGTTACTCGATGGTCAACCAAGAGACCCAGTACTTC. Its protein product is CASSYSMVNQETQYF.

The V call is TRBV20-1, the J call TRBJ2-7; D gene unclear. The CDR3 covers 9 residues. Per the germline V gene, CDR1 is DFQATT and CDR2 is SNEGSKA (reference sequence). CDR3 in amino acids: CRDVYEQYF. DNA for the CDR3: TGCAGGGACGTCTACGAGCAGTACTTC.

The chain employs TRBV12-5 and TRBJ2-5, with TRBD1 matching over 12 bases. Germline lookup yields CDR1 LGHNT and CDR2 FRNRAP. Trimming at V came to 4 bases and at J to 4 bases, leaving 10 bases not matched to a gene. The CDR3 is 17 residues long. CDR3 sequence (DNA): TGTGCTAGTGGTTCGCCCTCCGGGACAGGGGGCAGAGAGACCCAGTACTTC. This codes for CASGSPSGTGGRETQYF. Using reference TRBV12-5 and TRBJ2-5 for the parts outside the CDR3, the full variable domain is DARVTQTPRHKVTEMGQEVTMRCQPILGHNTVFWYRQTMMQGLELLAYFRNRAPLDDSGMPKDRFSAEMPDATLATLKIQPSEPRDSAVYFCASGSPSGTGGRETQYFGPGTRLLVL.

The chain joins TRBV6-5 to TRBJ2-7; 7 bases match TRBD2. The CDR3 consists of 13 residues. CDR1 and CDR2 from the germline V gene are MNHEY and SVGAGI. The V and J ends lost 10 bases and 7 bases, in that order; junction bases with no gene match: 13. The CDR3 sequence: CATYGAGAGEQYV. The CDR3 DNA follows: TGTGCCACATATGGGGCGGGAGCGGGGGAGCAGTACGTC.

This clone was found a few times. This chain joins TRBV6-6 and TRBJ1-3; D not certain. Looked up from germline, CDR1 is MNHNY and CDR2 is SVGAGI (reference sequence). V was clipped by 8 bases and J by 0 bases, with 14 bases between them. The CDR3 has 15 amino acids. The CDR3 bases are TGTGCCAGCCTAAGAATACAGAGCTCTGGAAACACCATATATTTT. This sequence encodes CASLRIQSSGNTIYF.

The chain carries TRBV14 and TRBJ2-5, with D possibly TRBD1 on 6 matching bases. Looked up from germline, CDR1 is SGHDN and CDR2 is FVKESK. Trimming took off 3 bases at V and 3 bases at J, with 14 bases between the two ends. The CDR3 length is 15 residues. The CDR3 nucleotides read TGTGCCAGCAGCCATTGGACCAAGGGGGAAGAGACCCAGTACTTC. Translating it yields CASSHWTKGEETQYF.

In this sample, this clone turned up a few times. The chain joins TRBV7-2 to TRBJ2-2, with D hard to call. CDR3 length equals 14 residues. Germline V gene sequence: CDR1 SGHTA, CDR2 FQGNSA. V was clipped by 3 bases and J by 3 bases, with 8 bases between them. The CDR3 loop reads CASSLFYHTGELFF. CDR3 DNA: TGTGCCAGCAGCTTGTTCTACCACACCGGGGAGCTGTTTTTT.

The chain uses TRBV7-9 and TRBJ2-5; D unclear. This CDR3 spans 14 amino acids. The V gene lost 3 bases and the J gene lost 4 bases, with 12 bases spanning the gap. In germline, CDR1 is SEHNR, CDR2 FQNEAQ (reference sequence). The CDR3 DNA follows: TGTGCCAGCAGCTTCGCGCGAGCTGGAGAGACCCAGTACTTC. This sequence encodes CASSFARAGETQYF.

The sample holds a few counts of this clone. V and J are TRBV4-3 and TRBJ2-2, with 10 nucleotides matching TRBD2. After removal of 1 base from V and 1 base from J, the junction contained 9 bases not matched to a gene. The length of the CDR3 is 19 residues. CDR1 is LGHNA and CDR2 is YSLEER in the germline V gene. The CDR3 DNA reads TGCGCCAGCAGCCAAGTCGGATGGCTAGCGGGAGTGAACACCGGGGAGCTGTTTTTT. It specifies CASSQVGWLAGVNTGELFF.

This sequence joins TRBV4-3 and TRBJ2-1, with D possibly matching TRBD1 (6 bases). CDR1 and CDR2 from the germline V gene are LGHNA and YSLEER. V lost 5 bases and J lost 6, with 14 bases in between. This CDR3 is built from 14 residues. The CDR3 DNA reads as TGCGCCAGCAGCGCCTCCGGGACACTCAATGAGCAGTTCTTC. Its protein product is CASSASGTLNEQFF.

A few counts support this clone. This chain uses TRBV10-1 with TRBJ2-1; D unclear. The germline gives CDR1 WNHNN, CDR2 SYGVQD (reference sequence). The V gene lost 9 bases and the J gene lost 6 bases, with 15 bases spanning the gap. This CDR3 has 13 amino acids. This chain's CDR3 is CARKNRTPNEQFF. CDR3 DNA sequence: TGCGCCAGAAAAAACCGGACCCCCAATGAGCAGTTCTTC.

The genes are TRBV4-3 and TRBJ2-2; D call uncertain. The V end was cut by 4 bases, the J end by 3 bases, with 9 bases between. Germline CDR1 reads LGHNA; CDR2 reads YSLEER. The CDR3 is made up of 14 amino acids. The chain's CDR3 is CASSPGAYTGELFF. CDR3 bases: TGCGCCAGCAGCCCCGGTGCTTACACCGGGGAGCTGTTTTTT.

The J gene is TRBJ1-6, the V gene TRBV29-1; weak D call: TRBD1 (6 bases). The CDR3 consists of 13 residues. With 5 bases removed from V and 10 bases from J, the gap between germline ends came to 15 bases. Germline CDR1 reads SQVTM; CDR2 reads ANQGSEA. CDR3 loop: CSVKTGFGSPLHF. Written as DNA, the CDR3 is TGCAGCGTTAAGACAGGTTTTGGGTCACCCCTCCACTTT.